Listed here are 17 T cell receptor beta chains from one sample, sequenced in a study of blood T cell repertoires in COVID-19. Only in-frame clones appear in the TCRdb table, and some are missing; sequencing was by immunoSEQ multiplex PCR. In the table there are fewer than 250,000 clones, nearly 85% of which are singletons. The sequenced sample was peripheral blood. All receptors come from a human donor in a cohort sampled during active COVID-19.

The chain uses TRBV6-5 and TRBJ1-3; no definite D call. CDR1 is MNHEY and CDR2 is SVGAGI in the germline V gene. Trimming left V 3 bases short and J 2 bases short, with 11 bases between. The CDR3 length is 15 residues. CDR3 loop: CASSYRGSPGNTIYF. The CDR3 DNA reads TGTGCCAGCAGTTATCGAGGTTCTCCTGGAAACACCATATATTTT.

This clone was recorded only once. The chain joins TRBV27 to TRBJ2-2; 11 bases agree with TRBD2. The CDR3 runs 16 residues. J lost 8 bases, V lost 3 bases, and 8 bases had no gene match. Germline CDR1 reads MNHEY; CDR2 reads SMNVEV (reference sequence). CDR3 amino acids: CASSLWASGRSGELFF. CDR3 in DNA: TGTGCCAGCAGTTTGTGGGCTAGCGGGAGGTCAGGGGAGCTGTTTTTT.

The chain combines TRBV19 with TRBJ1-4; 7 nucleotides align to TRBD1. The CDR3 contains 16 residues. Germline trimming cut 5 bases from V and 4 bases from J; bases unmatched to any gene: 10. From germline, CDR1 is LNHDA and CDR2 SQIVND (reference sequence). This CDR3 is CASSWGQRGHNEKLFF. As DNA, the CDR3 is TGTGCCAGTAGTTGGGGACAGAGGGGCCATAATGAAAAACTGTTTTTT.

The rearrangement links TRBV7-2 to TRBJ1-2; 8 bases map to TRBD1. The CDR3 extends over 15 amino acids. V dropped 5 bases and J dropped 8; count of bases not matched to a gene: 13. Germline loops: CDR1 SGHTA, CDR2 FQGNSA. In nucleotides, the CDR3 is TGTGCCAGCAGCCCTCCCCGGGCAGGGGGCATAGGCTACACCTTC. Protein sequence: CASSPPRAGGIGYTF.

The chain employs TRBV28 and TRBJ2-1; 10 nucleotides match TRBD2. Germline V lookup: CDR1 MDHEN, CDR2 SYDVKM. J lost 12 bases, V lost 10 bases, and 24 bases had no gene match. This CDR3 has 17 amino acids. The DNA of the CDR3 is TGTGCCACCTACCCCCCCCCGGGGCTAGCGGGGGAGGGACGGCAGTTCTTC. Translation: CATYPPPGLAGEGRQFF.

The chain recombines TRBV5-5 with TRBJ1-5; D perhaps matches TRBD1 (6 bases). This CDR3 region has 16 residues. From germline, CDR1 is SGHKS and CDR2 YYEKEE (reference sequence). V lost 0 bases and J lost 6, with 16 bases in between. The CDR3 protein is CASSLDRQGTGQPQHF. For the CDR3, the DNA is TGTGCCAGCAGCTTGGACAGGCAGGGGACCGGTCAGCCCCAGCATTTT.

The chain has TRBV7-8 and TRBJ1-1; 7 bases are a match to TRBD1. Germline assignment: CDR1 SGHVS and CDR2 FQNEAQ. J gave up 2 bases and V 5 bases, and 11 bases lay outside the gene matches. CDR3 length: 16 amino acids. CDR3 sequence: CASSQRTGGINTEAFF. CDR3 nucleotides: TGTGCCAGCAGCCAAAGGACAGGAGGGATAAACACTGAAGCTTTCTTT.

This clone has just a few counts. This chain connects TRBV11-2 to TRBJ2-5, with TRBD2 matching 12 bases. The germline V gene encodes CDR1 SGHAT and CDR2 FQNNGV. This CDR3 is 15 amino acids long. V lost 5 bases, J lost 6 bases, and 7 bases stayed unmatched. The CDR3 DNA reads TGTGCCAGCAGCCAGACTAGCGGGAGAGTAAAGACCCAGTACTTC. Its protein product is CASSQTSGRVKTQYF.

This chain links TRBV4-2 with TRBJ2-6, with D tentatively TRBD1 (5 bases). CDR3 length: 16 residues. Looked up from germline, CDR1 is LGHNA and CDR2 is YNFKEQ. The germline V and J ends were trimmed by 2 bases and 2 bases, with 10 bases remaining between them. For the CDR3, the DNA is TGTGCCAGCAGCCAACAACGACAGACTGGGGCCAACGTCCTGACTTTC. Translation gives CASSQQRQTGANVLTF.

The genes are TRBV5-1 and TRBJ2-1; maybe TRBD1 (6 bases). The CDR3 has 20 amino acids. V lost 3 bases, J lost 0 bases, and 25 bases lay in between. The germline gives CDR1 SGHRS, CDR2 YFSETQ. The CDR3 here is CASSSNDRSYLRHSYNEQFF. DNA of the CDR3: TGCGCCAGCAGCTCCAACGACAGGTCTTATCTCCGACACTCCTACAATGAGCAGTTCTTC. The variable domain in full, completed from reference TRBV5-1 and TRBJ2-1, reads KAGVTQTPRYLIKTRGQQVTLSCSPISGHRSVSWYQQTPGQGLQFLFEYFSETQRNKGNFPGRFSGRQFSNSRSEMNVSTLELGDSALYLCASSSNDRSYLRHSYNEQFFGPGTRLTVL.

V usage is TRBV5-4 and J usage is TRBJ2-1; D may be TRBD2 (7 bases). The CDR3 totals 12 residues. V was clipped by 2 bases and J by 8 bases, with 8 bases between them. Germline V gives CDR1 SGHNT, CDR2 YYREEE (reference sequence). CDR3 coding DNA: TGTGCCAGCAGCTTAGGGGGGGATGAGCAGTTCTTC. Translation gives CASSLGGDEQFF.

The chain combines TRBV25-1 with TRBJ2-6; 8 bases are a match to TRBD1. The germline gives CDR1 MGHDK, CDR2 SYGVNS. After removal of 2 bases from V and 0 bases from J, the junction contained 6 bases not matched to a gene. The CDR3 is 18 residues long. The CDR3, as DNA: TGTGCCAGCAGTGAAACCGGGACAGGCTTCTCTGGGGCCAACGTCCTGACTTTC. It yields the protein CASSETGTGFSGANVLTF.

This chain connects TRBV2 to TRBJ2-2; 7 positions agree with TRBD2. The CDR3 consists of 15 residues. Per the germline V gene, CDR1 is SNHLY and CDR2 is FYNNEI. With 2 bases clipped from V and 6 bases from J, the junction kept 6 bases outside the gene matches. Written as DNA, the CDR3 is TGTGCCAGCAGTGAAATCTATCGGGGGGCCGGGGAGCTGTTTTTT. Amino acid sequence: CASSEIYRGAGELFF.

The sample holds one count of this clone. The chain has TRBV27 and TRBJ2-7, with 10 bases lining up with TRBD1. CDR3 length equals 14 residues. The junction had 5 bases not matched to a gene; V was cut back by 7 bases and J by 2 bases. Germline values: CDR1 MNHEY, CDR2 SMNVEV (reference sequence). CDR3 nucleotides: TGTGCCAGCAAGGACAGGGGGGCACCCTACGAGCAGTACTTC. This codes for CASKDRGAPYEQYF.

This clone has a single count. This chain joins TRBV27 and TRBJ2-7, with a possible D match to TRBD1 (6 bases). CDR1 and CDR2 (germline): MNHEY, SMNVEV (reference sequence). The CDR3 has 17 residues. Trimming removed 3 bases at V and 3 bases at J, with 21 bases between. The CDR3 region is CASSLENRDTICYEQYF. In nucleotides, the CDR3 is TGTGCCAGCAGTTTGGAGAATCGGGACACAATTTGCTACGAGCAGTACTTC.

This clone was detected once. The chain joins TRBV11-2 to TRBJ2-7; the D gene is possibly TRBD2 (6 bases). Germline V gene data show CDR1 as SGHAT and CDR2 as FQNNGV. The CDR3 has 14 residues. The V and J ends lost 5 bases and 0 bases respectively, with 11 bases between them. Here the CDR3 reads CASSLAGISYEQYF. CDR3 nucleotide sequence: TGTGCCAGCAGCCTGGCGGGGATCTCCTACGAGCAGTACTTC.

This chain links TRBV5-4 with TRBJ2-1, with 9 bases that match TRBD2. The length of the CDR3 is 16 residues. The V segment lost 0 bases and the J segment 9 bases; nucleotides outside the gene matches: 10. CDR1 and CDR2 from the germline V gene are SGHNT and YYREEE (reference sequence). The CDR3 DNA follows: TGTGCCAGCAGCTTGGCTGTGACTAGCGGAACCGGTGAGCAGTTCTTC. The encoded protein is CASSLAVTSGTGEQFF. The variable domain in full, completed from reference TRBV5-4 and TRBJ2-1, reads ETGVTQSPTHLIKTRGQQVTLRCSSQSGHNTVSWYQQALGQGPQFIFQYYREEENGRGNFPPRFSGLQFPNYSSELNVNALELDDSALYLCASSLAVTSGTGEQFFGPGTRLTVL.